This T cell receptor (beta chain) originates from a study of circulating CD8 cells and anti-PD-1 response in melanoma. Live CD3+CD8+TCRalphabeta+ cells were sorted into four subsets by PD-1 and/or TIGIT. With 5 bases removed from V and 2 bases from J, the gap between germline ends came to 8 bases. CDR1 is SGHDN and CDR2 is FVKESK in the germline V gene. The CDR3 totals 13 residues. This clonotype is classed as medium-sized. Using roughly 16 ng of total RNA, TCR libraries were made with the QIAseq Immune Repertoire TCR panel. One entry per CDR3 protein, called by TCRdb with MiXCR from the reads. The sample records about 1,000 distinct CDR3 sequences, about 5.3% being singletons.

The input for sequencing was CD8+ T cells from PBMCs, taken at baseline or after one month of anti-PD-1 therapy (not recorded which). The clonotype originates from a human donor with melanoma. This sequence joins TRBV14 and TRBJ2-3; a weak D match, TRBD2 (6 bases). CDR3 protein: CASSGDSTDTQYF. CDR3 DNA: TGTGCCAGCAGCGGGGACTCCACAGATACGCAGTATTTT. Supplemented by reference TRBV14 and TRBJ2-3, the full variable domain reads EAGVTQFPSHSVIEKGQTVTLRCDPISGHDNLYWYRRVMGKEIKFLLHFVKESKQDESGMPNNRFLAERTGGTYSTLKVQPAELEDSGVYFCASSGDSTDTQYFGPGTRLTVL.